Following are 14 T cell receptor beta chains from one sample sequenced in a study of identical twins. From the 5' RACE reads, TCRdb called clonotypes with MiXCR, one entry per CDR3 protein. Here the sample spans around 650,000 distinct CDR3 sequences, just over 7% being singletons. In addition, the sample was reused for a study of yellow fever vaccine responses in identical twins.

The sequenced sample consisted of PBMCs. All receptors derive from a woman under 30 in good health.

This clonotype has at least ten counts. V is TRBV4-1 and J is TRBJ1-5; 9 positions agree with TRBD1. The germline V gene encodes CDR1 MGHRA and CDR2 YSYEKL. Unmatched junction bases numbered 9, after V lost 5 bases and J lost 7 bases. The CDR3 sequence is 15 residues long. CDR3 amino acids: CASSDEGQGEQPQHF. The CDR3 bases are TGCGCCAGCAGCGACGAGGGACAGGGTGAACAGCCCCAGCATTTT.

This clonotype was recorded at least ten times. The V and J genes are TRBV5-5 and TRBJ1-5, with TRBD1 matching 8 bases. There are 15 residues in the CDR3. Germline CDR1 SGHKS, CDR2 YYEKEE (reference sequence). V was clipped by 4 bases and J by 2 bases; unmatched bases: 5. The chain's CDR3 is CASSPLGQGNQPQHF. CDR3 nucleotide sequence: TGTGCCAGCAGCCCCCTGGGACAGGGCAATCAGCCCCAGCATTTT.

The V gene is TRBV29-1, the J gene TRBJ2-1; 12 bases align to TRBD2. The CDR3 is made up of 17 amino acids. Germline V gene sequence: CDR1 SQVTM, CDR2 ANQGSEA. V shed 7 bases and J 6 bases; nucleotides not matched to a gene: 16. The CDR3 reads CSATGLAGSLSGNEQFF. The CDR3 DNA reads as TGCAGCGCTACGGGACTAGCGGGTTCTCTTTCGGGCAATGAGCAGTTCTTC.

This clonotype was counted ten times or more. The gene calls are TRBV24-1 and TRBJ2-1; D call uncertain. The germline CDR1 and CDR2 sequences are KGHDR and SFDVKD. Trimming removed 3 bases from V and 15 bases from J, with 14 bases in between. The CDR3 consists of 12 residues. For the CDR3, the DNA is TGTGCCACCAGTGATCCGTTAGGCGAACCGTTCTTC. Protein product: CATSDPLGEPFF.

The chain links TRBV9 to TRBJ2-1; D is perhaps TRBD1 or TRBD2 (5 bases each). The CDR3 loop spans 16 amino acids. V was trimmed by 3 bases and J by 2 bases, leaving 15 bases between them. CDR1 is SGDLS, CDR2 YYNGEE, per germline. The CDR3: CASSASWDAAYNEQFF. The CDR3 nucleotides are TGTGCCAGCAGCGCCTCTTGGGACGCCGCCTACAATGAGCAGTTCTTC.

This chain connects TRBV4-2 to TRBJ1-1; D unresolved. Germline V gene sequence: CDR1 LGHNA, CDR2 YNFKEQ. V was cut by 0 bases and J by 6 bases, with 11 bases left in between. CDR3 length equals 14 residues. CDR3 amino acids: CASSQDQRQAEAFF. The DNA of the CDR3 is TGTGCCAGCAGCCAAGATCAGAGGCAGGCTGAAGCTTTCTTT.

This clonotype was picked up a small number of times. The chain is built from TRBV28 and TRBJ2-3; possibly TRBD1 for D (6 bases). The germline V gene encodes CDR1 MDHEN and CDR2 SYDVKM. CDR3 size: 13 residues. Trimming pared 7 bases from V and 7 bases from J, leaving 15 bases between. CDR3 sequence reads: CASNGGEVYTQYF. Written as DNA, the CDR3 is TGTGCCAGCAATGGGGGCGAGGTCTATACGCAGTATTTT.

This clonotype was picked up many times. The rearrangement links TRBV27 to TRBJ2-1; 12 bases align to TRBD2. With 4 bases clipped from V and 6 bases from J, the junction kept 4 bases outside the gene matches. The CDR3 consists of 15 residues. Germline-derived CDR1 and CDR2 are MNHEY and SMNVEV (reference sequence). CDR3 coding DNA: TGTGCCAGCAGTTCCGAGACTAGCGGGAGCAATGAGCAGTTCTTC. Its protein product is CASSSETSGSNEQFF.

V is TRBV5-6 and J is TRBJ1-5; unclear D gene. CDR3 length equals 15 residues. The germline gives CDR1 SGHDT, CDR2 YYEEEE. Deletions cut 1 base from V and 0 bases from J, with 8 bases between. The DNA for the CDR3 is TGTGCCAGCAGCTTGTATGTGGGTAGCAATCAGCCCCAGCATTTT. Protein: CASSLYVGSNQPQHF.

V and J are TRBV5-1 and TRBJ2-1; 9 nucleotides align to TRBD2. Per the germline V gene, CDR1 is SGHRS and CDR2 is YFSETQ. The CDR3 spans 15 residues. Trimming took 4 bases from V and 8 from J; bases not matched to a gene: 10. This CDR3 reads CASSEPGLAGHEQFF. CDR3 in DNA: TGCGCCAGCAGCGAACCGGGACTAGCTGGGCATGAGCAGTTCTTC.

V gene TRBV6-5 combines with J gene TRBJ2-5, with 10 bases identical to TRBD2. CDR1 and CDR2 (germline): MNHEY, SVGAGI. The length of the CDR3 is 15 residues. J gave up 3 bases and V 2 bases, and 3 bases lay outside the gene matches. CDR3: CASSYVLAGKETQYF. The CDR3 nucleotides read TGTGCCAGCAGTTACGTACTAGCGGGGAAAGAGACCCAGTACTTC.

In DNA, the CDR3 is TGCGCCAGCAGTGACAGATACTACGAGCAGTACGTC. Amino acids: CASSDRYYEQYV. The rearrangement uses TRBV10-2 and TRBJ2-7; no clear D gene. V lost 3 bases, J lost 3 bases, and 6 bases lay in between. This CDR3 is built from 12 residues. CDR1 and CDR2 from the germline V gene are WSHSY and SAAADI.

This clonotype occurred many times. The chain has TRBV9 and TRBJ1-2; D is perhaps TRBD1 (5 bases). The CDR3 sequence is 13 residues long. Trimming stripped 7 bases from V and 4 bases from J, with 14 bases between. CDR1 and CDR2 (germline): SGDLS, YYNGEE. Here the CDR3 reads CASRGGPVYGYTF. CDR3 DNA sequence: TGTGCCAGCCGGGGGGGTCCTGTCTATGGCTACACCTTC.

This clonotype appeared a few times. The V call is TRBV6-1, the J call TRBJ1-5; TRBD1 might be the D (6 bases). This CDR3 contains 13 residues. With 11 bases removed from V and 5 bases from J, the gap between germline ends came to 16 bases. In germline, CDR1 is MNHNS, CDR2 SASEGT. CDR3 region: CASGRGGYQPQHF. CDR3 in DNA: TGTGCCTCGGGCAGGGGAGGCTATCAGCCCCAGCATTTT.